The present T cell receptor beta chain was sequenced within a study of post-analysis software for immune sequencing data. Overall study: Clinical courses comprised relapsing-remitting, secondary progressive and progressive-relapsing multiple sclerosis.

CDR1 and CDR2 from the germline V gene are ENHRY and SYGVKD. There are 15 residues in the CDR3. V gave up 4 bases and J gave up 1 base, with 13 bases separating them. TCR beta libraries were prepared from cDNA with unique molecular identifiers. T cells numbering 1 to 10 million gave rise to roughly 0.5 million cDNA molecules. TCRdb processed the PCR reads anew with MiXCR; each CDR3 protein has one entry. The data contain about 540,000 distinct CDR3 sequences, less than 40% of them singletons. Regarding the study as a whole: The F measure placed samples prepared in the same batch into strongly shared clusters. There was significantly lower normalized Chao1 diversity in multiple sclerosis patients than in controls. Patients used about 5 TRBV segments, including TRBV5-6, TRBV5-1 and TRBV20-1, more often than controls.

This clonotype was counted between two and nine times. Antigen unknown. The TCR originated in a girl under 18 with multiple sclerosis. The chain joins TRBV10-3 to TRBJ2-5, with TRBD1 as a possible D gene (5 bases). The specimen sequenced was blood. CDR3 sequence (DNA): TGTGCCATCAGTGCCCTAGGGCAGGGCCAAGAGACCCAGTACTTC. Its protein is CAISALGQGQETQYF.